This passage covers 11 T cell receptor beta chains from one sample sequenced in a study of blood T cell repertoires in COVID-19. Using immunoSEQ multiplex PCR, the repertoire was profiled, and TCRdb retains in-frame clones only, with some absent. The table has under 200,000 clones, around nine tenths seen once. Sequencing was performed on peripheral blood. The receptors stem from a woman in her seventies with COVID-19, enrolled during active disease.

The sample holds one count of this clone. The chain has TRBV11-2 and TRBJ2-2; D is possibly TRBD1 (6 bases). V was pared by 4 bases and J by 5 bases, with 14 bases between. CDR1 is SGHAT and CDR2 is FQNNGV in the germline V gene. The CDR3 spans 15 residues. The CDR3 DNA is TGTGCCAGCAGCTCAAGACAGGTCGGGACCGGGGAGCTGTTTTTT. As protein: CASSSRQVGTGELFF.

The chain is built from TRBV9 and TRBJ1-1, with 9 bases aligning to TRBD1. The CDR3 length is 17 residues. Germline V CDR1 and CDR2: SGDLS, YYNGEE. V shed 0 bases and J 5 bases; nucleotides not matched to a gene: 11. This CDR3 is CASSVATGGQGRTEAFF. DNA of the CDR3: TGTGCCAGCAGCGTAGCTACGGGGGGACAGGGTAGGACTGAAGCTTTCTTT.

As to this clone: This sample includes further DNA sequences coding for the same CDR3. This chain uses TRBV27 with TRBJ2-1; perhaps TRBD2 as D (7 bases). The germline V gene has CDR1 MNHEY and CDR2 SMNVEV (reference sequence). Deletions cut 3 bases from V and 5 bases from J, with 26 bases between. The CDR3 totals 19 residues. The CDR3 loop reads CASSFSWTGGKFGDNEQFF. The CDR3 coding sequence is TGTGCCAGCAGTTTCAGCTGGACGGGGGGCAAATTCGGGGACAATGAGCAGTTCTTC.

The V call is TRBV5-1, the J call TRBJ1-1, with 8 nucleotides matching TRBD1. This CDR3 is 15 amino acids long. Germline V gene data show CDR1 as SGHRS and CDR2 as YFSETQ. The V segment lost 0 bases and the J segment 1 base; nucleotides outside the gene matches: 2. The CDR3 DNA is TGCGCCAGCAGCTTGGTCGGACAGGGGAACACTGAAGCTTTCTTT. Protein: CASSLVGQGNTEAFF.

This clone occurred once. The chain carries TRBV4-1 and TRBJ2-7, with 7 bases lining up with TRBD2. The V gene end was trimmed by 4 bases and the J gene end by 4 bases; junction bases not matched to a gene: 4. Germline CDR1 reads MGHRA; CDR2 reads YSYEKL. The CDR3 spans 13 residues. DNA of the CDR3: TGCGCCAGCAGCCGGGACTACTCATACGAGCAGTACTTC. Amino acid sequence: CASSRDYSYEQYF.

A few counts support this clone. The chain uses TRBV10-3 and TRBJ2-1; TRBD1 matches at 8 bases. This CDR3 region has 17 residues. The V gene end was trimmed by 6 bases and the J gene end by 5 bases; junction bases not matched to a gene: 15. Germline values: CDR1 ENHRY, CDR2 SYGVKD. CDR3 loop: CAIRPWGSGGDDNEQFF. CDR3 in DNA: TGTGCCATCAGGCCGTGGGGCTCAGGGGGCGACGACAATGAGCAGTTCTTC.

This rearrangement joins TRBV16 to TRBJ1-6; perhaps TRBD1 as D (5 bases). The CDR3 consists of 14 residues. The V gene's germline CDR1 is KGHSY and CDR2 FQNENV. Trimming took 5 bases from V and 3 from J, leaving 8 bases between them. The CDR3 here is CASSTGHYNSPLHF. CDR3 sequence (DNA): TGTGCCAGCAGCACCGGACACTATAATTCACCCCTCCACTTT.

V is TRBV12-3 or TRBV12-4 and J is TRBJ2-7, with 7 bases lining up with TRBD2. Unmatched junction bases numbered 16, after V lost 9 bases and J lost 11 bases. The CDR3 sequence is 13 residues long. The CDR3 DNA is TGTGCCAGTAGGGGAGGGATCTCCGGTCTGGAGTACTTC. It is translated as CASRGGISGLEYF.

In its sample, this clone was seen a few times. This chain connects TRBV5-1 to TRBJ1-2, with D maybe TRBD1 (6 bases). The germline gives CDR1 SGHRS, CDR2 YFSETQ. V dropped 9 bases and J dropped 4 bases, with 16 bases sitting between them. The CDR3 sequence is 13 residues long. The CDR3 loop reads CATGGGGGYGYTF. The DNA for the CDR3 is TGCGCCACCGGAGGGGGGGGTGGCTATGGCTACACCTTC.

The V and J genes are TRBV4-2 and TRBJ1-6; a possible D gene is TRBD1 (5 bases). CDR1 LGHNA and CDR2 YNFKEQ come from the germline V gene. V was trimmed by 5 bases and J by 6 bases, leaving 14 bases between them. This CDR3 is built from 15 residues. This chain's CDR3 is CASSSFAGPNSPLHF. As DNA, the CDR3 is TGTGCCAGCAGCTCCTTCGCAGGGCCTAATTCACCCCTCCACTTT.

CDR3 residues: CSRGNEQFF. The DNA of the CDR3 is TGCAGTCGAGGCAATGAGCAGTTCTTC. The chain is built from TRBV20-1 and TRBJ2-1, with D unresolved. V was trimmed by 8 bases and J by 6 bases, leaving 5 bases between them. The CDR3 loop spans 9 amino acids. Germline assignment: CDR1 DFQATT and CDR2 SNEGSKA (reference sequence).